This record concerns one TCR beta chain sequence. Its matching antigen is unknown. At the DNA level, this CDR3 is encoded by other sequences in the same sample as well. Data came from immunoSEQ multiplex PCR; TCRdb stores just in-frame clones and leaves some out. The sample has around 1,000,000 clones; approximately 80% are singletons. These data are taken from a study of shared clonotypes between healthy human individuals. Study-wide results and limits: Represented diversity, genetic and exposure-history alike, was limited by few donors. Sequencing depth was a factor that was expected to affect clonotype sharing among donors.

With V trimmed by 5 bases and J by 3 bases, 1 base remained unmatched. The CDR3 loop spans 14 amino acids. CDR1 is ENHRY and CDR2 is SYGVKD in the germline V gene. The TCR originated in a man between 18 and 35 years old in good health. Some clones in this sample may be carry-over from other donors' samples. Material for sequencing was memory CD4+ T cells from PBMCs. Subset defined: CD45RA-negative fraction. V usage is TRBV10-3 and J usage is TRBJ1-4, with 9 bases matching TRBD1. The CDR3 sequence: CAISRQGANEKLFF. The CDR3 DNA reads as TGTGCCATCAGTAGACAGGGGGCTAATGAAAAACTGTTTTTT.